This T cell receptor beta chain comes out of a study of cytomegalovirus exposure and HLA in healthy donors. Of note for this clone: As yet, its antigen is unknown.

Findings of the study overall: The classifier reportedly diagnosed cytomegalovirus status with high specificity and sensitivity. Being productive about 87% or about 30% of the time was typical of most TCR beta V segments in an earlier analysis.

Per the germline V gene, CDR1 is SNHLY and CDR2 is FYNNEI. The CDR3 sequence is 13 residues long. Germline trimming cut 4 bases from V and 9 bases from J; bases unmatched to any gene: 1. PCR was performed using 60 Vbeta and 13 Jbeta primers. TCRdb's table, derived via immunoSEQ multiplex PCR, lists solely in-frame clones and lacks some. The sample consists of tens of thousands of clones, roughly 84% of them appearing once. The sequence was collected from a man aged 18 to 35 in good health and CMV-seronegative. Source material: PBMCs. The rearrangement uses TRBV2 and TRBJ1-6, with 9 bases lining up with TRBD1. CDR3 sequence reads: CASSGQGGSPLHF. CDR3 sequence (DNA): TGTGCCAGCAGTGGACAGGGGGGTTCACCCCTCCACTTT.